One sample yielded the 22 T cell receptor beta chains listed below, sequenced in a study of T cell changes during pregnancy in multiple sclerosis. Measured with immunoSEQ multiplex PCR; TCRdb has only the in-frame clones, and not every one. The repertoire holds 30,000 to 35,000 clones, with 85% to 90% as singletons. The sequences come from CD8+ T cells from peripheral blood mononuclear cells, collected before pregnancy. The receptors were gathered from a female donor with multiple sclerosis, enrolled in a pregnancy study.

CDR3 amino acids: CASSQGNRGSYGYTF. The CDR3 DNA reads TGCGCCAGCAGCCAAGGAAACAGGGGAAGCTATGGCTACACCTTC. This chain links TRBV4-1 with TRBJ1-2; TRBD1 matches 7 bases. The CDR3 is 15 residues long. The V and J ends lost 1 base and 4 bases, in that order; junction bases with no gene match: 6. Looked up from germline, CDR1 is MGHRA and CDR2 is YSYEKL.

The rearrangement joins TRBV9 to TRBJ1-2; no clear D. CDR1 and CDR2 from the germline V gene are SGDLS and YYNGEE. With 2 bases removed from V and 4 bases from J, the gap between germline ends came to 9 bases. The CDR3 covers 13 residues. The DNA for the CDR3 is TGTGCCAGCAGCGTCGGCGGGATCTATGGCTACACCTTC. It specifies CASSVGGIYGYTF.

This clone was seen a few times. This chain joins TRBV6-4 and TRBJ2-1; 15 nucleotides align to TRBD2. Trimming removed 3 bases from V and 8 bases from J; junction bases left unmatched: 2. Germline CDR1 is MRHNA and CDR2 is SNTAGT. The CDR3 is made up of 15 amino acids. CDR3 region: CASSERTSGGDEQFF. In nucleotides, the CDR3 is TGTGCCAGCAGTGAAAGGACTAGCGGGGGGGATGAGCAGTTCTTC.

V and J are TRBV15 and TRBJ1-4, with D tentatively TRBD1 (6 bases). The CDR3 runs 14 residues. Trimming left V 9 bases short and J 0 bases short, with 11 bases between. The V gene's germline CDR1 is LNHNV and CDR2 YYDKDF (reference sequence). The CDR3 is CATKGGATNEKLFF. CDR3 nucleotides: TGTGCCACTAAAGGGGGGGCAACTAATGAAAAACTGTTTTTT.

The rearrangement links TRBV30 to TRBJ2-7; weak D call: TRBD2 (6 bases). V was cut by 5 bases and J by 4 bases, with 18 bases left in between. The CDR3 consists of 14 residues. The V gene's germline CDR1 is GTSNPN and CDR2 SVGIG (reference sequence). The CDR3 is CAWGGLAGSYEQYF. The CDR3, as DNA: TGTGCCTGGGGGGGGTTGGCAGGCAGTTACGAGCAGTACTTC.

In DNA form, the CDR3 reads TGTGCCAGCAGCCCTCGACAGGGGCTCGGCGAGCAGTACTTC. Translation gives CASSPRQGLGEQYF. The chain links TRBV9 to TRBJ2-7; 8 nucleotides agree with TRBD1. Germline V gives CDR1 SGDLS, CDR2 YYNGEE. The CDR3 loop spans 14 amino acids. The V segment lost 4 bases and the J segment 6 bases; nucleotides outside the gene matches: 9.

This chain joins TRBV7-9 and TRBJ1-1; 10 bases align to TRBD1. J was trimmed by 5 bases and V by 6 bases; bases with no gene match: 0. The length of the CDR3 is 12 residues. CDR1 is SEHNR, CDR2 FQNEAQ, per germline (reference sequence). The CDR3 loop reads CASRDRGTEAFF. As DNA, the CDR3 is TGTGCCAGCAGGGACAGGGGGACTGAAGCTTTCTTT.

The chain couples TRBV7-2 to TRBJ2-5, with 14 bases aligning to TRBD2. From germline, CDR1 is SGHTA and CDR2 FQGNSA. This CDR3 is built from 16 residues. The V and J ends lost 4 bases and 4 bases, in that order; junction bases with no gene match: 5. The DNA for the CDR3 is TGTGCCAGCAGCTCTCGACTAGCGGGGGGGCTAGAGACCCAGTACTTC. It is translated as CASSSRLAGGLETQYF.

The genes are TRBV4-3 and TRBJ2-2; 7 bases map to TRBD1. Looked up from germline, CDR1 is LGHNA and CDR2 is YSLEER. This CDR3 is 17 amino acids long. The V and J ends lost 0 bases and 6 bases, in that order; junction bases with no gene match: 10. The CDR3 is CASSQDRRQGRSGELFF. Written as DNA, the CDR3 is TGCGCCAGCAGCCAAGATCGGAGACAGGGAAGGTCCGGGGAGCTGTTTTTT.

The genes are TRBV28 and TRBJ1-1; 7 nucleotides match TRBD1. CDR3 length: 15 amino acids. V was clipped by 3 bases and J by 3 bases; unmatched bases: 7. Germline V gives CDR1 MDHEN, CDR2 SYDVKM. The CDR3: CASSFTGEGDTEAFF. In nucleotides, the CDR3 is TGTGCCAGCAGTTTTACAGGGGAAGGGGACACTGAAGCTTTCTTT.

J is TRBJ1-6 and V is TRBV30, with TRBD1 identical over 9 bases. CDR1 GTSNPN and CDR2 SVGIG come from the germline V gene (reference sequence). The CDR3 runs 13 residues. After removal of 8 bases from V and 6 bases from J, the junction contained 5 bases not matched to a gene. The CDR3 sequence: CAGGGQGNSPLHF. The CDR3 DNA follows: TGTGCCGGGGGGGGACAGGGTAATTCACCCCTCCACTTT.

The chain uses TRBV2 and TRBJ2-1; a possible D gene is TRBD2 (6 bases). The CDR3 length is 16 residues. Per the germline V gene, CDR1 is SNHLY and CDR2 is FYNNEI. Trimming stripped 3 bases from V and 3 bases from J, with 15 bases between. The CDR3 protein is CASSETGTGNYNEQFF. The DNA for the CDR3 is TGTGCCAGCAGTGAGACCGGGACTGGAAACTACAATGAGCAGTTCTTC.

The chain couples TRBV13 to TRBJ2-1; 13 positions agree with TRBD2. The CDR3 length is 15 residues. Germline V gene lookup returns CDR1 PRHDT and CDR2 FYEKMQ (reference sequence). J gave up 4 bases and V 5 bases, and 2 bases lay outside the gene matches. The CDR3 DNA follows: TGTGCCAGCAGCGAACTAGCGGGGGGGTACAATGAGCAGTTCTTC. Its translation: CASSELAGGYNEQFF.

V gene TRBV10-3 combines with J gene TRBJ1-6; D is perhaps TRBD1 (5 bases). V was shortened by 7 bases and J by 6 bases, with 10 bases between the two germline ends. In germline, CDR1 is ENHRY, CDR2 SYGVKD. The CDR3 length is 13 residues. CDR3 coding DNA: TGTGCCATCAAAGGGGATGGTAATTCACCCCTCCACTTT. Its protein product is CAIKGDGNSPLHF.

The chain combines TRBV21-1 with TRBJ2-4; the table's D call, TRBD1, has no DNA check behind it. TRBV21-1 is recorded as a pseudogene. The CDR3 length is 18 residues. The CDR3 here is CARKQDRTLLLAKNIQYF. The CDR3 nucleotides read TGTGCCAGGAAACAGGACCGAACCCTATTACTAGCCAAAAACATTCAGTACTTC.

This clone was detected a few times. The chain has TRBV6-5 and TRBJ1-2; 7 bases line up with TRBD1. V was pared by 8 bases and J by 7 bases, with 4 bases of the junction left unmatched. CDR1 and CDR2 from the germline V gene are MNHEY and SVGAGI. The CDR3 sequence is 11 residues long. CDR3: CASQGVGGYTF. CDR3 nucleotides: TGTGCCAGCCAGGGGGTGGGTGGCTACACCTTC.

This clone has a handful of counts. The chain carries TRBV7-8 and TRBJ1-3, with 8 bases aligning to TRBD1. The CDR3 runs to 15 residues. The V segment lost 2 bases and the J segment 2 bases; nucleotides outside the gene matches: 2. Germline V lookup: CDR1 SGHVS, CDR2 FQNEAQ. The CDR3 sequence: CASSLRTGPGNTIYF. The CDR3 DNA reads as TGTGCCAGCAGCTTAAGGACAGGGCCTGGAAACACCATATATTTT. The variable domain in full, with the rest retrieved from reference TRBV7-8 and TRBJ1-3, is GAGVSQSPRYKVAKRGQDVALRCDPISGHVSLFWYQQALGQGPEFLTYFQNEAQLDKSGLPSDRFFAERPEGSVSTLKIQRTQQEDSAVYLCASSLRTGPGNTIYFGEGSWLTVV.

The chain has TRBV4-1 and TRBJ1-1; TRBD1 matches 9 bases. The germline gives CDR1 MGHRA, CDR2 YSYEKL. The ends lost 4 bases at V and 7 bases at J; junction bases unmatched: 7. This CDR3 has 14 residues. The CDR3 DNA sequence: TGCGCCAGCAGCCGCGGGACAGGGAAACTTGAAGCTTTCTTT. Translated: CASSRGTGKLEAFF.

V and J are TRBV19 and TRBJ2-3; TRBD2 might be the D (5 bases). The CDR3 runs 12 residues. V was cut by 5 bases and J by 5 bases, with 8 bases left in between. Germline V gene lookup returns CDR1 LNHDA and CDR2 SQIVND (reference sequence). CDR3 loop: CASSPEGDTQYF. CDR3 in DNA: TGTGCCAGTAGTCCAGAGGGAGATACGCAGTATTTT.

The gene calls are TRBV27 and TRBJ2-3; 10 bases align to TRBD1. Germline V gene data show CDR1 as MNHEY and CDR2 as SMNVEV (reference sequence). V lost 2 bases to trimming and J lost 3 bases; unmatched junction nucleotides: 2. The CDR3 runs 15 residues. CDR3 protein: CASSLGTGVTDTQYF. Here the CDR3 DNA reads TGTGCCAGCAGTTTAGGGACAGGGGTGACAGATACGCAGTATTTT.

The CDR3 sequence is CASNPGTSGYEQYF. In DNA, the CDR3 is TGTGCCAGCAATCCCGGGACATCGGGATACGAGCAGTACTTC. The chain joins TRBV6-6 to TRBJ2-7; possible D gene TRBD1, 6 bases. Trimming took off 7 bases at V and 4 bases at J, with 17 bases between the two ends. Germline V lookup: CDR1 MNHNY, CDR2 SVGAGI (reference sequence). This CDR3 contains 14 residues.

This chain joins TRBV7-6 and TRBJ1-4, with D unresolved. There are 17 residues in the CDR3. From germline, CDR1 is SGHVS and CDR2 FNYEAQ. With 3 bases removed from V and 0 bases from J, the gap between germline ends came to 14 bases. In DNA form, the CDR3 reads TGTGCCAGCAGCTTCCTGCCCCGCAGTCCAACTAATGAAAAACTGTTTTTT. It specifies CASSFLPRSPTNEKLFF.